This entry describes one T cell receptor beta chain. These data originate in a study of blood T cell repertoires in COVID-19. For the study at large: The cDNA or gDNA used as material had been derived from T cells, B-cell-depleted T cells, or PBMCs.

The V and J ends lost 3 bases and 5 bases respectively, with 16 bases between them. The CDR3 runs to 14 residues. Per the germline V gene, CDR1 is GTSNPN and CDR2 is SVGIG (reference sequence). In the original processing: Amplified reference gene primers provided the basis for estimating nucleated cell counts. Clones were read by immunoSEQ multiplex PCR, and TCRdb kept only the in-frame ones, dropping some. The V and J calls and clone size are taken from that table; D and trimming were inferred from the DNA. Among tens of thousands of clones listed, around four fifths were seen once. This clonotype originated in a human donor in a cohort sampled during active COVID-19. V usage is TRBV30 and J usage is TRBJ1-1; tentatively, D is TRBD1 (5 bases). The sample taken for sequencing was peripheral blood. This CDR3 reads CAWRLGGGRTEAFF. CDR3 bases: TGTGCCTGGAGGTTGGGGGGGGGAAGGACTGAAGCTTTCTTT.